This T cell receptor beta chain was documented in a study of T cell changes during pregnancy in multiple sclerosis. Generated by immunoSEQ multiplex PCR, the TCRdb table keeps only in-frame clones and is missing some. Of roughly 66,000 clones in the sample, 92% are singletons; the top ten hold around 2.5%. The germline V gene has CDR1 MNHEY and CDR2 SVGAGI. Deletions cut 2 bases from V and 8 bases from J, with 12 bases between. The CDR3 extends over 14 amino acids. This receptor was taken from a female donor with multiple sclerosis, enrolled in a pregnancy study. The J gene is TRBJ1-4, the V gene TRBV6-5, with unresolved D. This sample comprised peripheral blood, obtained in the first trimester of pregnancy. The CDR3: CASSYGRGEEKLFF. In DNA, the CDR3 is TGTGCCAGCAGTTACGGTCGGGGAGAGGAAAAACTGTTTTTT.